This T cell receptor beta chain was sequenced during a study of Ad26.COV2.S vaccination and SARS-CoV-2 variants. Study summary: Intramuscular Ad26.COV2.S doses were given once or twice, 56 days apart.

Germline CDR1 is SGHDT and CDR2 is YYEEEE. With V trimmed by 5 bases and J by 7 bases, 5 bases remained unmatched. The length of the CDR3 is 12 residues. Sequenced by immunoSEQ multiplex PCR; TCRdb stores in-frame clones only, minus some. The sample shows 200,000 to 250,000 clones, 85% to 90% of them seen only once. A word on this clone: Its specificity is not known.

Treatment: over 15 received Ad26.COV2.S at low or high dose, single or two shots; roughly 5 received placebo; per-sample allocation not given. It was on day 63 after the first vaccine or placebo injection that samples were taken. The vaccine antigen was prefusion-stabilized Wuhan SARS-CoV-2 spike. Study-wide results and limits: Possible underestimation of total T cell responses by the TCR breadth and depth analyses was noted. Vaccine recipients showed a spike-specific TCR breadth that was higher than in placebo recipients.

The receptor was derived from a person between 18 and 60 years old who received the Ad26.COV2.S COVID-19 vaccine or a placebo. The material sequenced was peripheral blood, taken in a trial of Ad26.COV2.S vaccine versus placebo. The chain recombines TRBV5-6 with TRBJ2-7; the match to TRBD2 covers 8 bases. CDR3 sequence: CASRRSGGEQYF. CDR3 sequence (DNA): TGTGCCAGCAGGCGTTCGGGAGGGGAGCAGTACTTC.